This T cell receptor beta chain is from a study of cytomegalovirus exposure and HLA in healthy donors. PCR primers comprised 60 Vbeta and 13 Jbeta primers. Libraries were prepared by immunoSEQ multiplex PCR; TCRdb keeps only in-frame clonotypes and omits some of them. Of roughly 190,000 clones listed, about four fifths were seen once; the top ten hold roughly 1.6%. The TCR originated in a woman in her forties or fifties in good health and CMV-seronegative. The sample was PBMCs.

The CDR3 sequence is CASHRTGGIDTEAFF. The CDR3, as DNA: TGTGCCAGCCACCGTACAGGGGGCATCGACACTGAAGCTTTCTTT. The rearrangement uses TRBV7-9 and TRBJ1-1, with 9 bases matching TRBD1. Germline V CDR1 and CDR2: SEHNR, FQNEAQ (reference sequence). This CDR3 comprises 15 residues. With V trimmed by 8 bases and J by 3 bases, 10 bases remained unmatched.